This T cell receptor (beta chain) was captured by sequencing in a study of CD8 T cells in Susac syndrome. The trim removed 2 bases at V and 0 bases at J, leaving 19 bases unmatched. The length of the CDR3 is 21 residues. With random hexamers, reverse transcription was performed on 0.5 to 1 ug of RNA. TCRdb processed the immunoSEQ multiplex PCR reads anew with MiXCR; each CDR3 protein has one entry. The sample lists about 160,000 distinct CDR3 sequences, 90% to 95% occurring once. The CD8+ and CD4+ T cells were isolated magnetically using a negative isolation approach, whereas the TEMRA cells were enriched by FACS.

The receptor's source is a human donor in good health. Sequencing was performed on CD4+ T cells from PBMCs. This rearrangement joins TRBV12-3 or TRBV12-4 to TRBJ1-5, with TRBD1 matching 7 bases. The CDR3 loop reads CASSLILQGVFKADSNQPQHF. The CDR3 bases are TGTGCCAGCAGTTTAATCCTGCAGGGGGTATTTAAGGCGGATAGCAATCAGCCCCAGCATTTT.